Below are 32 T cell receptor beta chains sequenced from a single sample in a study of T cell responses to AZD1222 COVID-19 vaccine. Repertoires were generated with immunoSEQ multiplex PCR, while TCRdb's copy carries only in-frame clones and drops some. The sample holds 86,000 or so clones, roughly 84% seen once. The sequenced sample was peripheral blood, obtained 28 days after the second AZD1222 dose. Receptors were obtained from an adult who received the AZD1222 COVID-19 vaccine.

This clone was observed a single time. CDR3 amino acids: CSVVGQLNTGELFF. CDR3 DNA: TGCAGCGTAGTGGGACAGCTGAACACCGGGGAGCTGTTTTTT. The chain carries TRBV29-1 and TRBJ2-2, with 7 bases aligning to TRBD1. Germline CDR1 is SQVTM and CDR2 is ANQGSEA. J lost 1 base, V lost 6 bases, and 5 bases had no gene match. The CDR3 contains 14 residues.

The chain has TRBV9 and TRBJ1-2; 7 nucleotides align to TRBD1. V shed 5 bases and J 6 bases; nucleotides not matched to a gene: 1. The germline gives CDR1 SGDLS, CDR2 YYNGEE. The CDR3 extends over 11 amino acids. CDR3 loop: CASSGTDGYTF. DNA for the CDR3: TGTGCCAGCAGTGGGACAGATGGCTACACCTTC.

This chain connects TRBV3-1 (or the pseudogene TRBV3-2) to TRBJ2-5; the D call may be TRBD1 or TRBD2 (6 bases each). Trimming stripped 1 base from V and 5 bases from J, with 14 bases between. The CDR3 sequence is 15 residues long. Germline CDR1 and CDR2: LGHDT and YNNKEL (reference sequence). In DNA, the CDR3 is TGTGCCAGCAGCCAAGGGAGGGGGGCGCGGGAGACCCAGTACTTC. This codes for CASSQGRGARETQYF.

As concerns this clone: Within the sample, other DNA sequences also encode this same CDR3. This rearrangement joins TRBV19 to TRBJ2-2; the D gene is possibly TRBD1 (6 bases). The germline CDR1 and CDR2 sequences are LNHDA and SQIVND (reference sequence). V lost 8 bases and J 8 bases, leaving 12 bases between the germline ends. The CDR3 spans 12 residues. CDR3 loop: CASSTGTGELFF. CDR3 DNA: TGTGCCAGTTCGACCGGGACAGGGGAGCTGTTTTTT.

The genes are TRBV24-1 and TRBJ2-3; D perhaps matches TRBD2 (5 bases). V was pared by 7 bases and J by 6 bases, with 19 bases between. The germline V gene encodes CDR1 KGHDR and CDR2 SFDVKD. The CDR3 is 15 amino acids. The CDR3 DNA reads TGTGCCACCAGCACCAGCGGTGAGCAATCGGATACGCAGTATTTT. It yields the protein CATSTSGEQSDTQYF.

The rearrangement links TRBV9 to TRBJ2-4; 9 bases align to TRBD1. V lost 0 bases and J lost 1; bases outside the gene matches: 5. Germline loops: CDR1 SGDLS, CDR2 YYNGEE. The CDR3 covers 17 residues. The CDR3 here is CASSVGTGGLAKNIQYF. CDR3 DNA sequence: TGTGCCAGCAGCGTAGGAACAGGGGGCTTGGCCAAAAACATTCAGTACTTC.

The rearrangement uses TRBV28 and TRBJ2-2; D gene ambiguous. Trimming stripped 5 bases from V and 1 base from J, with 11 bases between. The CDR3 runs to 15 residues. Germline V CDR1 and CDR2: MDHEN, SYDVKM. The CDR3 here is CASSTGSGNTGELFF. CDR3 bases: TGTGCCAGCAGTACCGGGTCGGGGAACACCGGGGAGCTGTTTTTT.

The chain employs TRBV14 and TRBJ2-1; a possible D gene is TRBD1 (5 bases). This CDR3 has 14 residues. Germline CDR1 reads SGHDN; CDR2 reads FVKESK. V was clipped by 5 bases and J by 2 bases, with 10 bases between them. In nucleotides, the CDR3 is TGTGCCAGCAGCTATCGGACACCCTACAATGAGCAGTTCTTC. It codes for CASSYRTPYNEQFF.

This clone was seen a single time. V is TRBV6-1 and J is TRBJ2-5; the D gene could be TRBD1 or TRBD2 (5 bases each). Trimming removed 2 bases at V and 5 bases at J, with 12 bases between. CDR3 length: 14 residues. The germline V gene encodes CDR1 MNHNS and CDR2 SASEGT. The CDR3 sequence is CASSERRRGETQYF. CDR3 coding DNA: TGTGCCAGCAGTGAAAGGCGCCGGGGCGAGACCCAGTACTTC.

This chain links TRBV30 with TRBJ1-5; a weak D match, TRBD1 (5 bases). Germline CDR1 GTSNPN, CDR2 SVGIG (reference sequence). This CDR3 has 13 amino acids. V lost 0 bases and J 6 bases, leaving 9 bases between the germline ends. CDR3 sequence: CAWSVRGSQPQHF. CDR3 sequence (DNA): TGTGCCTGGAGTGTACGGGGGAGTCAGCCCCAGCATTTT.

This rearrangement joins TRBV5-1 to TRBJ1-4, with 9 positions matching TRBD1. Losses at the gene ends were 4 bases for V and 8 bases for J; bases not matched to a gene: 3. The CDR3 runs to 13 residues. Germline CDR1 reads SGHRS; CDR2 reads YFSETQ. CDR3 sequence: CASSIGTGEKLFF. CDR3 nucleotides: TGCGCCAGCAGCATCGGGACAGGGGAAAAACTGTTTTTT.

In its sample, this clone was seen once. The J gene is TRBJ1-1, the V gene TRBV11-2; 7 bases align to TRBD1. The CDR3 has 14 residues. V dropped 3 bases and J dropped 1; count of bases not matched to a gene: 2. Germline V gives CDR1 SGHAT, CDR2 FQNNGV. This CDR3 reads CASSFRGTNTEAFF. CDR3 coding DNA: TGTGCCAGCAGCTTCAGGGGGACGAACACTGAAGCTTTCTTT. Supplemented by reference TRBV11-2 and TRBJ1-1, the full variable domain reads EAGVAQSPRYKIIEKRQSVAFWCNPISGHATLYWYQQILGQGPKLLIQFQNNGVVDDSQLPKDRFSAERLKGVDSTLKIQPAKLEDSAVYLCASSFRGTNTEAFFGQGTRLTVV.

The chain uses TRBV11-3 and TRBJ2-1, with D possibly TRBD1 on 5 matching bases. CDR1 is SGHNT and CDR2 is YENEEA in the germline V gene. The V gene lost 5 bases and the J gene lost 7 bases, with 18 bases spanning the gap. The CDR3 has 15 amino acids. CDR3 sequence: CASSPDPGPGNEQFF. In nucleotides, the CDR3 is TGTGCCAGCAGCCCGGACCCAGGGCCAGGAAATGAGCAGTTCTTC. Drawing the rest from reference TRBV11-3 and TRBJ2-1, the complete variable domain is EAGVVQSPRYKIIEKKQPVAFWCNPISGHNTLYWYLQNLGQGPELLIRYENEEAVDDSQLPKDRFSAERLKGVDSTLKIQPAELGDSAVYLCASSPDPGPGNEQFFGPGTRLTVL.

The CDR3 coding sequence is TGTGCCACCTCCCACGGGACCCACGAGCAGTACTTC. It codes for CATSHGTHEQYF. The V and J genes are TRBV5-6 and TRBJ2-7; TRBD1 or TRBD2 may be the D gene (5 bases each). V was pared by 9 bases and J by 5 bases, with 15 bases between. Germline V lookup: CDR1 SGHDT, CDR2 YYEEEE. The CDR3 contains 12 residues.

In its sample, this clone was seen a few times. This chain links TRBV29-1 with TRBJ1-2; 10 bases are shared with TRBD1. Per the germline V gene, CDR1 is SQVTM and CDR2 is ANQGSEA. The CDR3 runs 14 residues. Trimming took 4 bases from V and 7 from J; bases not matched to a gene: 9. The CDR3 DNA sequence: TGCAGCGTTGCCTCGCCCGGGACAGGGGCTGGCTACACCTTC. Its protein is CSVASPGTGAGYTF.

V usage is TRBV19 and J usage is TRBJ1-4, with 9 positions matching TRBD1. V was pared by 9 bases and J by 8 bases, with 7 bases of the junction left unmatched. CDR1 and CDR2 from the germline V gene are LNHDA and SQIVND (reference sequence). The CDR3 runs to 13 residues. This chain's CDR3 is CASRDRVEEKLFF. The CDR3 DNA sequence: TGTGCCAGCCGGGACAGGGTAGAAGAAAAACTGTTTTTT.

The chain is built from TRBV7-8 and TRBJ1-2; 9 bases are shared with TRBD1. The CDR3 covers 16 residues. With 3 bases clipped from V and 6 bases from J, the junction kept 11 bases outside the gene matches. Germline V gene data show CDR1 as SGHVS and CDR2 as FQNEAQ. This CDR3 reads CASSLSRDREEHGYTF. The CDR3 DNA is TGTGCCAGCAGCTTGAGCCGGGACAGGGAAGAACATGGCTACACCTTC.

A single count supports this clone. The chain recombines TRBV6-2 or TRBV6-3 with TRBJ2-2, with D possibly being TRBD1 (5 bases). V was clipped by 3 bases and J by 4 bases, with 12 bases between them. CDR3 length: 15 residues. Per germline, CDR1 MNHEY and CDR2 SVGEGT. The CDR3: CASSYWGVGTGELFF. In DNA form, the CDR3 reads TGTGCCAGCAGTTATTGGGGCGTGGGCACCGGGGAGCTGTTTTTT.

This chain connects TRBV11-1 to TRBJ2-2; D unresolved. CDR1 and CDR2 (germline): SGHAT, FQDESV (reference sequence). Trimming shortened V by 7 bases and J by 2 bases, and 11 bases separated the two germline ends. The CDR3 is 14 amino acids. The CDR3 DNA reads as TGTGCCAGCACACAAGGGCAAAACACCGGGGAGCTGTTTTTT. Translated: CASTQGQNTGELFF.

The table lists this clone with a count of one. The chain has TRBV18 and TRBJ1-1; 7 bases fit TRBD1. Germline V lookup: CDR1 KGHSH, CDR2 LQKENI. The CDR3 sequence is 15 residues long. With 0 bases clipped from V and 10 bases from J, the junction kept 11 bases outside the gene matches. CDR3 bases: TGTGCCAGCTCACCACCGACAGGGTCATCGGTTGGAGCTTTCTTT. Translation: CASSPPTGSSVGAFF.

The chain joins TRBV19 to TRBJ2-2, with 13 bases matching TRBD2. This CDR3 spans 17 amino acids. Germline assignment: CDR1 LNHDA and CDR2 SQIVND (reference sequence). J lost 4 bases, V lost 4 bases, and 6 bases had no gene match. CDR3 residues: CASSTKLAGGRTGELFF. The CDR3 DNA is TGTGCCAGTAGTACGAAACTAGCGGGAGGGCGCACCGGGGAGCTGTTTTTT.

This clone was seen only once. J is TRBJ2-7 and V is TRBV7-2; 9 nucleotides line up with TRBD2. The length of the CDR3 is 14 residues. The germline CDR1 and CDR2 sequences are SGHTA and FQGNSA. V gave up 5 bases and J gave up 0 bases; unmatched junction bases: 2. The chain's CDR3 is CASSPRGGSYEQYF. The CDR3 region has the DNA TGTGCCAGCAGCCCGCGGGGGGGCTCCTACGAGCAGTACTTC.

The chain is built from TRBV12-3 or TRBV12-4 and TRBJ1-1; the D gene is possibly TRBD1 (6 bases). With 8 bases removed from V and 8 bases from J, the gap between germline ends came to 18 bases. This CDR3 region has 13 residues. Here the CDR3 DNA reads TGTGCCAGCGTACAGGGATGGGTCCAAGAAGCTTTCTTT. It specifies CASVQGWVQEAFF.

This sequence joins TRBV10-1 and TRBJ2-1; 9 bases align to TRBD2. The V gene's germline CDR1 is WNHNN and CDR2 SYGVQD (reference sequence). The J segment lost 6 bases and the V segment lost 5 bases, leaving 2 bases of the junction unmatched. The CDR3 contains 13 residues. The CDR3 DNA sequence: TGCGCCAGCAGTCCTAGCGGGATCAATGAGCAGTTCTTC. Amino acid sequence: CASSPSGINEQFF.

The J gene is TRBJ2-7, the V gene TRBV6-2 or TRBV6-3, with 8 bases lining up with TRBD2. The CDR3 spans 16 residues. Germline values: CDR1 MNHEY, CDR2 SVGEGT. Germline trimming cut 0 bases from V and 3 bases from J; bases unmatched to any gene: 7. The CDR3 is CASSYSLAGNLYEQYF. The CDR3 nucleotides are TGTGCCAGCAGTTACTCGCTAGCGGGTAACCTCTACGAGCAGTACTTC.

V usage is TRBV7-6 and J usage is TRBJ2-2; D is ambiguous. The CDR3 is 16 amino acids. Germline-derived CDR1 and CDR2 are SGHVS and FNYEAQ. Between the trimmed V and J ends, which lost 6 bases and 6 bases, there was a span of 20 bases. In nucleotides, the CDR3 is TGTGCCAGCAGTATCACGCCGGGCACGATCCCCGGGGAGCTGTTTTTT. Translating gives CASSITPGTIPGELFF.

The rearrangement links TRBV12-3 or TRBV12-4 to TRBJ2-5; D gene unclear. Deletions cut 5 bases from V and 2 bases from J, with 9 bases between. The CDR3 is made up of 13 amino acids. CDR3: CASSLGRQETQYF. The CDR3 bases are TGTGCCAGCAGTCTTGGGCGTCAAGAGACCCAGTACTTC.

This chain joins TRBV28 and TRBJ1-2, with 9 positions matching TRBD1. Unmatched junction bases numbered 16, after V lost 11 bases and J lost 3 bases. The CDR3 is 16 amino acids. Germline loops: CDR1 MDHEN, CDR2 SYDVKM. The CDR3 DNA reads as TGTGCCGGCCAAACCGGGACAGGGAGAGGGGACTATGGCTACACCTTC. Amino acids: CAGQTGTGRGDYGYTF.

The chain is built from TRBV6-5 and TRBJ1-1; TRBD1 might be the D (5 bases). The CDR3 is made up of 14 amino acids. Trimming removed 7 bases at V and 0 bases at J, with 12 bases between. Germline CDR1 is MNHEY and CDR2 is SVGAGI. The CDR3 region has the DNA TGTGCCAGCATGTTGGGACGGTTGAACACTGAAGCTTTCTTT. This sequence encodes CASMLGRLNTEAFF.

This chain connects TRBV5-5 to TRBJ2-5, with a weak D call TRBD2 (7 bases). V lost 4 bases and J 4 bases, leaving 20 bases between the germline ends. CDR3 length equals 16 residues. From germline, CDR1 is SGHKS and CDR2 YYEKEE (reference sequence). The CDR3 here is CASSLGRGALGETQYF. The CDR3, as DNA: TGTGCCAGCAGCCTGGGCCGGGGGGCCCTGGGAGAGACCCAGTACTTC.

The rearrangement links TRBV29-1 to TRBJ2-3; 7 nucleotides agree with TRBD1. CDR1 is SQVTM and CDR2 is ANQGSEA in the germline V gene. The CDR3 length is 13 residues. After removal of 6 bases from V and 2 bases from J, the junction contained 5 bases not matched to a gene. CDR3 sequence reads: CSVGQRATDTQYF. The DNA of the CDR3 is TGCAGCGTGGGACAGAGAGCCACAGATACGCAGTATTTT.

The chain recombines TRBV14 with TRBJ1-5; D ambiguous. The germline gives CDR1 SGHDN, CDR2 FVKESK. The CDR3 has 13 amino acids. The V end lost 1 base, the J end lost 10 bases, and 11 bases lay between the germline ends. CDR3 bases: TGTGCCAGCAGCCAAGGGGCCCGGGGACCCCAGCATTTT. Translation: CASSQGARGPQHF.